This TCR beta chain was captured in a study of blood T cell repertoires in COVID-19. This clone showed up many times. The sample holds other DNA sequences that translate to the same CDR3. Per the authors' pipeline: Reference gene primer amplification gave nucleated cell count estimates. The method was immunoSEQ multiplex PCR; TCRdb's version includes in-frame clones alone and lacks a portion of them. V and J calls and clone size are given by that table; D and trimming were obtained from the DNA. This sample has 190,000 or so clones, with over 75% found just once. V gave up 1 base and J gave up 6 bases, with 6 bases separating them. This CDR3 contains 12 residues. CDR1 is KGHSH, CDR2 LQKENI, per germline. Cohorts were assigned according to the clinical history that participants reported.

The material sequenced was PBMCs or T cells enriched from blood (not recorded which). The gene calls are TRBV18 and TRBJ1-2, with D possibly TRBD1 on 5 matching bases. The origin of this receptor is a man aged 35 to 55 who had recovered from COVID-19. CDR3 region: CASSPQGNGYTF. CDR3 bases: TGTGCCAGCTCACCACAGGGGAATGGCTACACCTTC.